What follows are 4 T cell receptor beta chains derived from one specimen sequenced in a study of shared clonotypes between healthy human individuals. Naive-designated CD8 cells lacked CD45RO, were positively enriched for CCR7, and omitted terminally differentiated effector memory CD45RA+ cells. Clones were read by immunoSEQ multiplex PCR, and TCRdb kept only the in-frame ones, dropping some. The profile shows around 550,000 clones, roughly 95% of them singletons. The sequenced material came from naive CD8+ T cells sorted from blood. The receptors stem from a woman aged 30 to 39 in good health.

The CDR3: CASSHQANYDRSYEQYF. The CDR3 nucleotides read TGTGCCAGCAGCCACCAAGCAAACTACGACCGATCCTACGAGCAGTACTTC. The chain combines TRBV28 with TRBJ2-7; D not certain. The CDR3 is 17 amino acids. The V gene lost 6 bases and the J gene lost 1 base, with 22 bases spanning the gap. Germline assignment: CDR1 MDHEN and CDR2 SYDVKM. The variable domain in full, completed from reference TRBV28 and TRBJ2-7, reads DVKVTQSSRYLVKRTGEKVFLECVQDMDHENMFWYRQDPGLGLRLIYFSYDVKMKEKGDIPEGYSVSREKKERFSLILESASTNQTSMYLCASSHQANYDRSYEQYFGPGTRLTVT.

The chain combines TRBV6-1 with TRBJ1-2; D possibly corresponds to TRBD1 (5 bases). Germline V CDR1 and CDR2: MNHNS, SASEGT. The V gene lost 7 bases and the J gene lost 14 bases, with 20 bases spanning the gap. The CDR3 runs to 12 residues. The CDR3 nucleotides are TGTGCCAGCACCTCGACGCACATAGCAGGGACCTTC. Translation gives CASTSTHIAGTF.

The chain has TRBV6-1 and TRBJ2-2; D call uncertain. Trimming cost V 3 bases and J 1 base, with 12 bases left between them. The germline V gene has CDR1 MNHNS and CDR2 SASEGT. The CDR3 sequence is 16 residues long. This CDR3 is CASSELRAENTGELFF. CDR3 bases: TGTGCCAGCAGTGAGCTACGGGCGGAGAACACCGGGGAGCTGTTTTTT.

V gene TRBV27 combines with J gene TRBJ2-7, with unresolved D. Germline V gives CDR1 MNHEY, CDR2 SMNVEV (reference sequence). This CDR3 comprises 15 residues. Between the trimmed V and J ends, which lost 2 bases and 5 bases, there was a span of 16 bases. The CDR3 DNA reads as TGTGCCAGCAGTTTACGGCAGGTCAGGCTGAACGAGCAGTACTTC. Its protein product is CASSLRQVRLNEQYF.